The 7 T cell receptor beta chains given below trace back to one sample, sequenced in a study of PD-L1 blockade in urothelial cancer. Time point described: pretreatment peripheral blood. Sequenced by immunoSEQ multiplex PCR; TCRdb stores in-frame clones only, minus some. In the table there are over 75,000 clones, more than 75% of which are singletons. The specimen comprised PBMCs, sampled around atezolizumab (anti-PD-L1) treatment. These receptors came from a man between 60 and 75 years old with urothelial cancer.

V and J are TRBV7-2 and TRBJ2-7, with TRBD1 identical over 12 bases. J gave up 5 bases and V 3 bases, and 11 bases lay outside the gene matches. Germline V CDR1 and CDR2: SGHTA, FQGNSA. CDR3 length: 17 residues. The CDR3 region has the DNA TGTGCCAGCAGCTTGTCCCCCGGGACAGGGGGCTTGAACGAGCAGTACTTC. Its translation: CASSLSPGTGGLNEQYF.

The chain recombines TRBV29-1 with TRBJ2-2; a weak D match, TRBD2 (5 bases). Trimming took off 6 bases at V and 4 bases at J, with 12 bases between the two ends. This CDR3 comprises 13 residues. CDR1 SQVTM and CDR2 ANQGSEA come from the germline V gene. CDR3 region: CSVAERATGELFF. The CDR3 nucleotides are TGCAGCGTCGCGGAGAGGGCCACCGGGGAGCTGTTTTTT.

The gene calls are TRBV2 and TRBJ1-4; D not certain. The CDR3 totals 14 residues. Germline V CDR1 and CDR2: SNHLY, FYNNEI. V lost 1 base and J 7 bases, leaving 10 bases between the germline ends. This CDR3 is CASSEGRIGEKLFF. The CDR3 DNA sequence: TGTGCCAGCAGTGAAGGGCGGATAGGTGAAAAACTGTTTTTT.

V usage is TRBV7-3 and J usage is TRBJ2-7, with 13 bases lining up with TRBD2. The CDR3 has 14 residues. The junction had 0 bases not matched to a gene; V was cut back by 4 bases and J by 3 bases. The germline gives CDR1 SGHTA, CDR2 FQGTGA. CDR3 amino acids: CASSWTSGSYEQYF. Here the CDR3 DNA reads TGTGCCAGCAGCTGGACTAGCGGGAGCTACGAGCAGTACTTC. The complete variable domain, with remaining parts taken from reference TRBV7-3 and TRBJ2-7, reads GAGVSQTPSNKVTEKGKYVELRCDPISGHTALYWYRQSLGQGPEFLIYFQGTGAADDSGLPNDRFFAVRPEGSVSTLKIQRTERGDSAVYLCASSWTSGSYEQYFGPGTRLTVT.

This chain uses TRBV30 with TRBJ2-3, with D perhaps matching TRBD1 (6 bases). CDR3 length: 16 amino acids. Germline CDR1 is GTSNPN and CDR2 is SVGIG (reference sequence). V was clipped by 0 bases and J by 3 bases, with 16 bases between them. CDR3 nucleotides: TGTGCCTGGAGTGTACGGGCCAGGGGCGGGACAGATACGCAGTATTTT. It encodes CAWSVRARGGTDTQYF.

The J gene is TRBJ1-6, the V gene TRBV6-5, with D unresolved. Per germline, CDR1 MNHEY and CDR2 SVGAGI. CDR3 length equals 15 residues. V lost 0 bases, J lost 9 bases, and 12 bases lay in between. The CDR3 protein is CASSYSSGFGSPLHF. As DNA, the CDR3 is TGTGCCAGCAGTTACTCATCGGGGTTTGGTTCACCCCTCCACTTT.

The chain couples TRBV7-9 to TRBJ1-2; TRBD1 is a possible D gene (5 bases). This CDR3 is 13 amino acids long. The V gene's germline CDR1 is SEHNR and CDR2 FQNEAQ (reference sequence). Between the trimmed V and J ends, which lost 4 bases and 8 bases, there was a span of 14 bases. CDR3 region: CASSSGERAGYTF. The CDR3 DNA is TGTGCCAGCAGCTCGGGGGAGCGGGCGGGCTACACCTTC.